The clone carrying this T cell receptor beta chain appeared many times. Trimming took 4 bases from V and 2 from J; bases not matched to a gene: 4. The CDR3 has 14 residues. CDR1 is SEHNR, CDR2 FQNEAQ, per germline (reference sequence). The data stem from a study of T-cell reconstitution after alpha-beta-depleted transplantation in children. Unique molecular identifiers were built into the TCRbeta library. Each CDR3 protein gets one entry after TCRdb re-called the PCR reads with MiXCR. Of approximately 340,000 distinct CDR3 sequences listed, 10% were seen once; the top ten hold 2% to 2.5%. V gene TRBV7-9 combines with J gene TRBJ2-7, with TRBD1 matching 8 bases. The TCR comes from a human donor who donated a stem cell graft to a child with acute lymphoblastic leukemia. Sequences were derived from PBMCs from the stem cell graft donor, sampled from the stem cell graft. The DNA of the CDR3 is TGTGCCAGCAGCTATGCACAGGGGGCCTACGAGCAGTACTTC. This encodes CASSYAQGAYEQYF.